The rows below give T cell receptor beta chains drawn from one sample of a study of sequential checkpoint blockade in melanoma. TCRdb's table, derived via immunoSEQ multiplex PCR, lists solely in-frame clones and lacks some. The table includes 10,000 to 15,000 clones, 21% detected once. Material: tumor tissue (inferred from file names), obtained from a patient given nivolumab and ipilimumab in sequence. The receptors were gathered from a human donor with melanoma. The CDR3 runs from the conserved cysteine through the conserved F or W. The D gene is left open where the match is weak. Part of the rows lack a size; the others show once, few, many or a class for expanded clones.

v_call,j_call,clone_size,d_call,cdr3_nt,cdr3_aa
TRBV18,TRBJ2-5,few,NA,TGTGCCAGCTCACCACCGCTGGAGACCCAGTACTTC,CASSPPLETQYF
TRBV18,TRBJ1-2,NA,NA,TGTGCCAGCTCACCAGGGATGACAGCGGGCGATGGCTACACCTTC,CASSPGMTAGDGYTF
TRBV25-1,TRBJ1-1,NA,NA,TGTGCCAGCAGTGATCGTTACGACAGCCTGAACACTGAAGCTTTCTTT,CASSDRYDSLNTEAFF
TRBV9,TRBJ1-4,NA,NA,TGTGCCAGCAGCGTCTCGGATGATGAAAAACTGTTTTTT,CASSVSDDEKLFF
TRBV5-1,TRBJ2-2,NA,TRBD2,TGCGCCAGCAGCCGACTAGCGGGAGACACCGGGGAGCTGTTTTTT,CASSRLAGDTGELFF
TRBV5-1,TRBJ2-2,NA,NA,TGCGCCAGCATGAGCGGAACGAACACCGGGGAGCTGTTTTTT,CASMSGTNTGELFF
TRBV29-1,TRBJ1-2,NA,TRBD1,TGCAGCGTGACAGGGGGCGCGGGTGGCTACACCTTC,CSVTGGAGGYTF
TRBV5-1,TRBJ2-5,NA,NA,TGCGCCAGCAGCTTGGCCGGGGGCAGTGTTAGGGAGACCCAGTACTTC,CASSLAGGSVRETQYF
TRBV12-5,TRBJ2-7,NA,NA,TGTGCTAGTGGTTTGGTAATTAGGAGGAGATACGAGCAGTACTTC,CASGLVIRRRYEQYF
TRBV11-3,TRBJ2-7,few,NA,TGTGCCAGCAGCCGCATGACGCAGGGAGATTACGAGCAGTACTTC,CASSRMTQGDYEQYF
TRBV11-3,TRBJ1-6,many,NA,TGTGCCAGCAGCTTTATCGGCAGAAGGCTTTCACCCCTCCACTTT,CASSFIGRRLSPLHF
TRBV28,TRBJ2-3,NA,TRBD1,TGTGCCAGCAGTCCGTGGGACAGGGAGGCAGATACGCAGTATTTT,CASSPWDREADTQYF
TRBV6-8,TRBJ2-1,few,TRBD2,TGTGCCAGCAGGTTACTAGCGGGAGGGGGAAATGAGCAGTTCTTC,CASRLLAGGGNEQFF
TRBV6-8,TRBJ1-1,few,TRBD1,TGTGCCAGCTACGAGACAGGGAATACTGAAGCTTTCTTT,CASYETGNTEAFF
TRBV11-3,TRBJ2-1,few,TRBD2,TGTGCCAGCAGCTTGGTGAGGACTAGCGGGAGCGATGAGCAGTTCTTC,CASSLVRTSGSDEQFF
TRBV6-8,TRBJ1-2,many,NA,TGTGCCAGCAGTTACTCGGGCAGGGCTGAGGGCTACACCTTC,CASSYSGRAEGYTF
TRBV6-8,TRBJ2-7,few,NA,TGTGCCAGCAGTTACTCTAGGGGTGGCGGCAGGTACGGTTTCCAGGGCTACGAGCAGTACTTC,CASSYSRGGGRYGFQGYEQYF